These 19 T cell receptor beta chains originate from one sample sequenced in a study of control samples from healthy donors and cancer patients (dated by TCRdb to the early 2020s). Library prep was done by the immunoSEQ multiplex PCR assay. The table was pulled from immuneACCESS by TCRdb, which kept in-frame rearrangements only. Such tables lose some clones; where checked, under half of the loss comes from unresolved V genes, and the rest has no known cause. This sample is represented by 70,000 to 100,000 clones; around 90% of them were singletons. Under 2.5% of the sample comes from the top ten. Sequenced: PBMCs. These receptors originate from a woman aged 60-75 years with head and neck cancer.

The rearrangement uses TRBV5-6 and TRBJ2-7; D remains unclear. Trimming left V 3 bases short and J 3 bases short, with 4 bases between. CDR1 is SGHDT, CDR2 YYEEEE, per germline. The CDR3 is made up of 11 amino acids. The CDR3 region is CASSSIYEQYF. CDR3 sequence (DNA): TGTGCCAGCAGCTCTATCTACGAGCAGTACTTC. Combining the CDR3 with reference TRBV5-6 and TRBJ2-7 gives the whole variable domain DAGVTQSPTHLIKTRGQQVTLRCSPKSGHDTVSWYQQALGQGPQFIFQYYEEEERQRGNFPDRFSGHQFPNYSSELNVNALLLGDSALYLCASSSIYEQYFGPGTRLTVT.

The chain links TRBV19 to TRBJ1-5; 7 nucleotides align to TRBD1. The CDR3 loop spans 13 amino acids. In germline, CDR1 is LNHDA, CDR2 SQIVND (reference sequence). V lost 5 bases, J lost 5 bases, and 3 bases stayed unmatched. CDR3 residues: CASSRQGDQPQHF. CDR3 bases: TGTGCCAGTAGTCGTCAGGGGGATCAGCCCCAGCATTTT.

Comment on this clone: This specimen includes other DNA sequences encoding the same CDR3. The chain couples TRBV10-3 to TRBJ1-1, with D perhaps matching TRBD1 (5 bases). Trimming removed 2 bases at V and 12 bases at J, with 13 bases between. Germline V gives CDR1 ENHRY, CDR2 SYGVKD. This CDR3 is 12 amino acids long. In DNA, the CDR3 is TGTGCCATCAGTGAGCGGGCGCAGGGCTCTTTCTTT. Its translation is CAISERAQGSFF.

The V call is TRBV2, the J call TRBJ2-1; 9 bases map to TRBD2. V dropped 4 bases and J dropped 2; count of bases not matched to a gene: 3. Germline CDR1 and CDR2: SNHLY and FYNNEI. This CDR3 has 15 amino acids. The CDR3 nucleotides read TGTGCCAGCAGTGTCGAGCGGGAGGCCTACAATGAGCAGTTCTTC. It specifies CASSVEREAYNEQFF.

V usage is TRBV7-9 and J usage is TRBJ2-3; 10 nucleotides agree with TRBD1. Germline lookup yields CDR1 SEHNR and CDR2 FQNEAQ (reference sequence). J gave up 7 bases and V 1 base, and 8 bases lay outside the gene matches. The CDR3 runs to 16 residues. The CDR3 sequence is CASSLVVTGGSYTQYF. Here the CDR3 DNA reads TGTGCCAGCAGCTTAGTGGTGACAGGGGGCTCATATACGCAGTATTTT.

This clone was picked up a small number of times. Here the CDR3 reads CASSGDRRTTGELFF. The CDR3 DNA reads TGTGCCAGCTCGGGGGACAGGCGAACCACCGGGGAGCTGTTTTTT. This rearrangement joins TRBV6-5 to TRBJ2-2, with 8 bases that match TRBD1. The germline V gene encodes CDR1 MNHEY and CDR2 SVGAGI. CDR3 length equals 15 residues. J gave up 4 bases and V 8 bases, and 9 bases lay outside the gene matches.

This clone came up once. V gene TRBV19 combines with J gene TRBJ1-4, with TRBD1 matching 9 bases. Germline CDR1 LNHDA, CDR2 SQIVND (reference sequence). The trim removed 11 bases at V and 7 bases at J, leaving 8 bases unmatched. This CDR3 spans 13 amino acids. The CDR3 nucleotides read TGTGCCGCAGAAACAGGGGGCGGTGAAAAACTGTTTTTT. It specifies CAAETGGGEKLFF.

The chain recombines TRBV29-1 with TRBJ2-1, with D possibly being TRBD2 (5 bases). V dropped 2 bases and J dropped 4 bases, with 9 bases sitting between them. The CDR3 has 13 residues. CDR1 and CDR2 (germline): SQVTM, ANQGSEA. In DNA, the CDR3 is TGCAGCGTTGAACCCACTAGATACAATGAGCAGTTCTTC. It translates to CSVEPTRYNEQFF.

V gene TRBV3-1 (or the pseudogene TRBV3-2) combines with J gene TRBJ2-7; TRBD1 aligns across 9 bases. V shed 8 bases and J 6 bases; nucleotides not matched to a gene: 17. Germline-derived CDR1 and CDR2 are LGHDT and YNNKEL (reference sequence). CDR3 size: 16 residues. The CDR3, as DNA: TGTGCCAGCGCAACCGCTCCGGGACAGGGTTCTGGCGAGCAGTACTTC. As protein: CASATAPGQGSGEQYF.

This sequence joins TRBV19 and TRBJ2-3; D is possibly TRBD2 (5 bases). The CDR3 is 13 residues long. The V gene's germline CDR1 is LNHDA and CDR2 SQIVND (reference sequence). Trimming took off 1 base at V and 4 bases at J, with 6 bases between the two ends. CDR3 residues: CASSIGLPDTQYF. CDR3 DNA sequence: TGTGCCAGTAGTATAGGACTACCAGATACGCAGTATTTT.

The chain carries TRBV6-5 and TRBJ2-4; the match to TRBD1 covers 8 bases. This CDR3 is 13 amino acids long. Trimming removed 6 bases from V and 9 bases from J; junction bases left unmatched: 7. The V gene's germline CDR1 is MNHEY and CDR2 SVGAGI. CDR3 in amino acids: CASRPGQDSIQYF. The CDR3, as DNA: TGTGCCAGCAGGCCGGGACAGGACTCCATTCAGTACTTC.

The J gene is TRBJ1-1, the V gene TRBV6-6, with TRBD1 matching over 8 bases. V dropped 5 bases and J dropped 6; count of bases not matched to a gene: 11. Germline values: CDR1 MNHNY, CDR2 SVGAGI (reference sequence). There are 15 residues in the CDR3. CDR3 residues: CASSGQGVLLAEAFF. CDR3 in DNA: TGTGCCAGCAGTGGACAGGGCGTACTTTTGGCTGAAGCTTTCTTT.

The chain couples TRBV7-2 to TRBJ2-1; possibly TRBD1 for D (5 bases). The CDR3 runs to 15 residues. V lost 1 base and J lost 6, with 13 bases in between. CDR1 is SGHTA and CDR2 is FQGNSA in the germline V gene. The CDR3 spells CASSLEGARSNEQFF. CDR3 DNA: TGTGCCAGCAGCTTAGAAGGGGCAAGGTCCAATGAGCAGTTCTTC.

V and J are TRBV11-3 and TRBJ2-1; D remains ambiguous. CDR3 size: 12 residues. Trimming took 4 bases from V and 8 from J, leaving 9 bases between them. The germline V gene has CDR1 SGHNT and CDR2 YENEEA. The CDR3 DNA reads TGTGCCAGCAGCTCCCCTGGGGATGAGCAGTTCTTC. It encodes CASSSPGDEQFF.

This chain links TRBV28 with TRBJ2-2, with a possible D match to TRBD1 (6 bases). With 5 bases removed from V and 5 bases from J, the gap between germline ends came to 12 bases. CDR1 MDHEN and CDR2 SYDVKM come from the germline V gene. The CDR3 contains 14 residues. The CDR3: CASSGNRVTGELFF. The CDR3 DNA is TGTGCCAGCAGTGGGAACAGGGTAACCGGGGAGCTGTTTTTT.

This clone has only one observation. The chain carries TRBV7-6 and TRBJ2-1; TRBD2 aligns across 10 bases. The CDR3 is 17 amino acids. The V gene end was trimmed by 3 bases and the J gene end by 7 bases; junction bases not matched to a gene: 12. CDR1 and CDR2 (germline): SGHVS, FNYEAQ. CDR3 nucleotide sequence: TGTGCCAGCAGCTTGGAAAATAGCGGGAGGATTACTAATGAGCAGTTCTTC. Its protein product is CASSLENSGRITNEQFF.

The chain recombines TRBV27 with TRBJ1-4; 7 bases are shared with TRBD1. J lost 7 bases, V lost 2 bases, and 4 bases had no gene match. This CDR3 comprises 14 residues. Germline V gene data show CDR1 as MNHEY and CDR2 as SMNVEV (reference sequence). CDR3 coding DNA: TGTGCCAGCAGTTTACAGGGGGAAAGTGAAAAACTGTTTTTT. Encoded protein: CASSLQGESEKLFF.

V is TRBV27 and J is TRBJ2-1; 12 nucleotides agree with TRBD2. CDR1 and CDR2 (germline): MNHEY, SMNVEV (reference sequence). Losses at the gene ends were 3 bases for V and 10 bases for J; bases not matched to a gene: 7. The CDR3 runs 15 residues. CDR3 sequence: CASSFLASGRGEQFF. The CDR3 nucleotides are TGTGCCAGCAGTTTTTTGGCTAGCGGGAGGGGGGAGCAGTTCTTC.

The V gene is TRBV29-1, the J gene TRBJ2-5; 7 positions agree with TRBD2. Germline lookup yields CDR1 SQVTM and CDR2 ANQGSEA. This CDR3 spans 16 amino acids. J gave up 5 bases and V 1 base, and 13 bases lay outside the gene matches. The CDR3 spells CSVEVSSGFSKETQYF. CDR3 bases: TGCAGCGTTGAAGTTTCTAGCGGATTTTCCAAGGAGACCCAGTACTTC. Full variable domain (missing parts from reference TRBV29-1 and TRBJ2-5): SAVISQKPSRDICQRGTSLTIQCQVDSQVTMMFWYRQQPGQSLTLIATANQGSEATYESGFVIDKFPISRPNLTFSTLTVSNMSPEDSSIYLCSVEVSSGFSKETQYFGPGTRLLVL.